The 27 T cell receptor beta chains given below trace back to one sample, sequenced in a study of shared clonotypes between healthy human individuals. The naive CD8 population came from CD45RO-negative cells selected for CCR7, without terminally differentiated effector memory CD45RA+ cells. Data came from immunoSEQ multiplex PCR; TCRdb stores just in-frame clones and leaves some out. The sample contains 550,000 to 600,000 clones, 98% of which appear only once. Sequenced material: naive CD8+ T cells sorted from blood. The receptors here all came from a man under 40 in good health.

The V and J genes are TRBV29-1 and TRBJ2-5, with TRBD2 matching 8 bases. The better agreement between TRBJ2-7 and the DNA end casts doubt on the J call. The V gene's germline CDR1 is SQVTM and CDR2 ANQGSEA. CDR3 length equals 14 residues. The DNA for the CDR3 is TGCAGCGTTGAATCGACTAGCGCCTCCTACGAGCAGTACTTC. Its translation is CSVESTSASYEQYF.

DNA for the CDR3: TGTGCCAGCAGCCCCCTCAGCGGGAGTAACTATCGGTACAATGAGCAGTTCTTC. Encoded protein: CASSPLSGSNYRYNEQFF. The gene calls are TRBV7-6 and TRBJ2-1; 8 nucleotides agree with TRBD2. The CDR3 sequence is 18 residues long. CDR1 SGHVS and CDR2 FNYEAQ come from the germline V gene. V lost 5 bases and J lost 4; bases outside the gene matches: 16. The full variable domain, in which reference TRBV7-6 and TRBJ2-1 provide the parts outside the CDR3, is GAGVSQSPRYKVTKRGQDVALRCDPISGHVSLYWYRQALGQGPEFLTYFNYEAQQDKSGLPNDRFSAERPEGSISTLTIQRTEQRDSAMYRCASSPLSGSNYRYNEQFFGPGTRLTVL.

The chain joins TRBV2 to TRBJ2-5, with D possibly matching TRBD2 (5 bases). This CDR3 comprises 17 residues. Germline V gene data show CDR1 as SNHLY and CDR2 as FYNNEI. The V end lost 4 bases, the J end lost 1 base, and 19 bases lay between the germline ends. The CDR3 spells CASSGEDSHVLQETQYF. The CDR3 DNA sequence: TGTGCCAGCAGTGGAGAGGACTCCCACGTTCTCCAAGAGACCCAGTACTTC.

The V gene is TRBV7-2, the J gene TRBJ2-7; 8 nucleotides match TRBD2. In germline, CDR1 is SGHTA, CDR2 FQGNSA. This CDR3 spans 15 amino acids. V lost 1 base, J lost 4 bases, and 6 bases stayed unmatched. The CDR3 DNA is TGTGCCAGCAGCTTAGGCGTTAGCGGGATATACGAGCAGTACTTC. Encoded protein: CASSLGVSGIYEQYF. Full variable domain (missing parts from reference TRBV7-2 and TRBJ2-7): GAGVSQSPSNKVTEKGKDVELRCDPISGHTALYWYRQSLGQGLEFLIYFQGNSAPDKSGLPSDRFSAERTGGSVSTLTIQRTQQEDSAVYLCASSLGVSGIYEQYFGPGTRLTVT.

The J gene is TRBJ1-2, the V gene TRBV6-6; D unclear. V was pared by 5 bases and J by 4 bases, with 11 bases between. Germline V gene data show CDR1 as MNHNY and CDR2 as SVGAGI (reference sequence). CDR3 length equals 13 residues. CDR3 in amino acids: CASSQTNSYGYTF. CDR3 sequence (DNA): TGTGCCAGCAGTCAGACGAATTCCTATGGCTACACCTTC.

The CDR3 sequence: CASSLEQGVYEQYF. DNA for the CDR3: TGTGCCAGCAGCTTGGAACAGGGAGTCTACGAGCAGTACTTC. The rearrangement links TRBV5-6 to TRBJ2-7, with D possibly being TRBD1 (6 bases). Germline lookup yields CDR1 SGHDT and CDR2 YYEEEE. The CDR3 runs to 14 residues. With 0 bases removed from V and 3 bases from J, the gap between germline ends came to 10 bases.

Concerning this clone: At one of its ends the junction is not consistent with the germline gene, which may arise from a read error. J is TRBJ2-7 and V is TRBV7-7; possible D gene TRBD1, 5 bases. CDR1 and CDR2 (germline): SSHAT, FNYEAQ (reference sequence). The CDR3 is 15 amino acids. Here the CDR3 reads CASSLGQGWIYEQYF. The CDR3 DNA is TGTGCTAGCAGCTTGGGGCAGGGATGGATCTACGAGCAGTACTTC.

The chain is built from TRBV5-1 and TRBJ2-6, with 8 bases aligning to TRBD1. Unmatched junction bases numbered 12, after V lost 2 bases and J lost 5 bases. This CDR3 has 18 amino acids. CDR1 SGHRS and CDR2 YFSETQ come from the germline V gene. For the CDR3, the DNA is TGCGCCAGCAGCTTTGACGGGACAGGCGAGCTCCGGGCCAACGTCCTGACTTTC. Translation gives CASSFDGTGELRANVLTF.

The chain links TRBV15 to TRBJ2-5; TRBD2 is a possible D gene (6 bases). CDR3 length: 15 residues. CDR1 LNHNV and CDR2 YYDKDF come from the germline V gene (reference sequence). V lost 0 bases and J 1 base, leaving 9 bases between the germline ends. This chain's CDR3 is CATSRDTAGQETQYF. The CDR3 DNA is TGTGCCACCAGCAGAGATACAGCGGGCCAAGAGACCCAGTACTTC.

The chain couples TRBV9 to TRBJ2-7; no reliable D call. Trimming took 3 bases from V and 5 from J, leaving 9 bases between them. The germline gives CDR1 SGDLS, CDR2 YYNGEE. This CDR3 has 12 amino acids. In DNA form, the CDR3 reads TGTGCCAGCAGCGCAACTGGGAACGAGCAGTACTTC. Translated: CASSATGNEQYF.

This clone was detected only once. V usage is TRBV7-9 and J usage is TRBJ2-1, with a tentative D call TRBD1 (6 bases). The CDR3 spans 16 residues. Trimming stripped 5 bases from V and 7 bases from J, with 21 bases between. CDR1 and CDR2 (germline): SEHNR, FQNEAQ (reference sequence). CDR3 sequence reads: CASSRQVGSNRNEQFF. The CDR3 coding sequence is TGTGCCAGCAGCCGACAGGTGGGTTCGAACCGGAATGAGCAGTTCTTC.

This clone has just one count. V and J are TRBV27 and TRBJ2-7; D is ambiguous. V lost 1 base to trimming and J lost 3 bases, with 10 bases between them. This CDR3 region has 14 residues. The germline CDR1 and CDR2 sequences are MNHEY and SMNVEV (reference sequence). The CDR3 DNA follows: TGTGCCAGCAGTTTATTACCCTCGGACTACGAGCAGTACTTC. This gives the protein CASSLLPSDYEQYF.

The V call is TRBV29-1, the J call TRBJ2-3; 9 nucleotides agree with TRBD2. This CDR3 region has 13 residues. V lost 7 bases to trimming and J lost 1 base; unmatched junction nucleotides: 3. The germline V gene encodes CDR1 SQVTM and CDR2 ANQGSEA. CDR3 in amino acids: CSGRLAGTDTQYF. The CDR3 DNA is TGCAGCGGGAGACTAGCGGGCACAGATACGCAGTATTTT.

This chain joins TRBV28 and TRBJ2-1, with D unresolved. Germline-derived CDR1 and CDR2 are MDHEN and SYDVKM. CDR3 size: 12 residues. Trimming stripped 5 bases from V and 6 bases from J, with 8 bases between. The CDR3 coding sequence is TGTGCCAGCAGTCCCACTCTCAATGAGCAGTTCTTC. Its translation: CASSPTLNEQFF.

This sequence joins TRBV10-3 and TRBJ2-7; D is uncertain. CDR1 is ENHRY, CDR2 SYGVKD, per germline. Trimming took 4 bases from V and 3 from J, leaving 7 bases between them. The CDR3 spans 12 residues. The chain's CDR3 is CAISVSSYEQYF. The CDR3 DNA follows: TGTGCCATCAGTGTCTCAAGCTACGAGCAGTACTTC.

The chain links TRBV29-1 to TRBJ1-1; D unclear. CDR3 length equals 14 residues. The V gene's germline CDR1 is SQVTM and CDR2 ANQGSEA. V was clipped by 4 bases and J by 4 bases, with 16 bases between them. Here the CDR3 DNA reads TGCAGCGTTGTGGAGGTAGATCTGGGCACTGAAGCTTTCTTT. This gives the protein CSVVEVDLGTEAFF.

The V call is TRBV4-3, the J call TRBJ2-1, with D unclear. Per germline, CDR1 LGHNA and CDR2 YSLEER. This CDR3 comprises 15 residues. The V gene lost 4 bases and the J gene lost 3 bases, with 13 bases spanning the gap. The CDR3, as DNA: TGCGCCAGCAGCCCCCATTCTAGTAGCTACAATGAGCAGTTCTTC. Its translation: CASSPHSSSYNEQFF.

The chain links TRBV5-1 to TRBJ2-7, with 10 bases lining up with TRBD2. The CDR3 extends over 15 amino acids. Germline CDR1 is SGHRS and CDR2 is YFSETQ. The J segment lost 7 bases and the V segment lost 0 bases, leaving 7 bases of the junction unmatched. The CDR3, as DNA: TGCGCCAGCAGCTTGGATCTAGCGGGAGCGGGAGAGCAGTACTTC. It specifies CASSLDLAGAGEQYF.

The V call is TRBV6-1, the J call TRBJ2-3; D is perhaps TRBD2 (5 bases). The V gene lost 7 bases and the J gene lost 2 bases, with 10 bases spanning the gap. Germline values: CDR1 MNHNS, CDR2 SASEGT. This CDR3 contains 13 residues. The CDR3 sequence: CASIRGATDTQYF. CDR3 nucleotides: TGTGCCAGCATTCGGGGAGCCACAGATACGCAGTATTTT.

The chain uses TRBV7-9 and TRBJ2-1; no definite D call. The germline V and J ends were trimmed by 5 bases and 6 bases, with 8 bases remaining between them. Germline V CDR1 and CDR2: SEHNR, FQNEAQ (reference sequence). The CDR3 spans 12 residues. CDR3 in amino acids: CASSPNFNEQFF. Here the CDR3 DNA reads TGTGCCAGCAGCCCGAACTTCAATGAGCAGTTCTTC.

V usage is TRBV4-3 and J usage is TRBJ1-4; 8 bases align to TRBD1. Germline CDR1 reads LGHNA; CDR2 reads YSLEER. This CDR3 spans 14 amino acids. V shed 3 bases, J shed 8 bases, and the junction held 5 bases outside the gene matches. In nucleotides, the CDR3 is TGCGCCAGCAGCCACGGACAGGGCATCGAAAAACTGTTTTTT. Residues: CASSHGQGIEKLFF.

This clone was counted once. The rearrangement uses TRBV28 and TRBJ2-7; 9 positions agree with TRBD2. The ends lost 10 bases at V and 1 base at J; junction bases unmatched: 8. Germline lookup yields CDR1 MDHEN and CDR2 SYDVKM. This CDR3 contains 14 residues. This CDR3 reads CATSGLALSYEQYF. CDR3 bases: TGTGCCACCTCAGGACTAGCGTTATCCTACGAGCAGTACTTC.

The chain employs TRBV27 and TRBJ2-5, with D perhaps matching TRBD2 (6 bases). The CDR3 length is 16 residues. The germline CDR1 and CDR2 sequences are MNHEY and SMNVEV (reference sequence). Trimming cost V 1 base and J 0 bases, with 12 bases left between them. The chain's CDR3 is CASSLWSGSHQETQYF. DNA for the CDR3: TGTGCCAGCAGTTTATGGTCCGGGAGTCACCAAGAGACCCAGTACTTC.

This chain connects TRBV28 to TRBJ1-3; 11 positions agree with TRBD1. This CDR3 spans 16 amino acids. Germline V gene lookup returns CDR1 MDHEN and CDR2 SYDVKM. V gave up 5 bases and J gave up 4 bases; unmatched junction bases: 7. DNA for the CDR3: TGTGCCAGCAGTCCGGACAGGGGGCTTTACGGAAACACCATATATTTT. It encodes CASSPDRGLYGNTIYF. Drawing the rest from reference TRBV28 and TRBJ1-3, the complete variable domain is DVKVTQSSRYLVKRTGEKVFLECVQDMDHENMFWYRQDPGLGLRLIYFSYDVKMKEKGDIPEGYSVSREKKERFSLILESASTNQTSMYLCASSPDRGLYGNTIYFGEGSWLTVV.

With respect to this clone: The identical CDR3 is also encoded by other nucleotide sequences in the sample. The gene calls are TRBV6-5 and TRBJ1-5; 7 bases align to TRBD1. V dropped 4 bases and J dropped 5; count of bases not matched to a gene: 2. CDR3 length equals 13 residues. Germline CDR1 is MNHEY and CDR2 is SVGAGI. The CDR3 sequence: CASSWTGDQPQHF. In DNA form, the CDR3 reads TGTGCCAGCAGTTGGACAGGTGATCAGCCCCAGCATTTT.

This clone was detected once. V and J are TRBV27 and TRBJ2-7, with D unresolved. This CDR3 contains 13 residues. CDR1 is MNHEY and CDR2 is SMNVEV in the germline V gene (reference sequence). The V end lost 5 bases, the J end lost 3 bases, and 11 bases lay between the germline ends. The CDR3: CASSPTANYEQYF. CDR3 bases: TGTGCCAGCAGTCCTACAGCAAACTACGAGCAGTACTTC.

About this clone itself: The sample holds other DNA sequences that translate to the same CDR3. CDR3 loop: CASSFTGNQPQHF. Here the CDR3 DNA reads TGTGCCAGCAGTTTTACAGGGAATCAGCCCCAGCATTTT. The chain combines TRBV27 with TRBJ1-5; possibly TRBD1 for D (6 bases). Trimming removed 3 bases from V and 4 bases from J, with 7 bases in between. There are 13 residues in the CDR3. Germline CDR1 MNHEY, CDR2 SMNVEV (reference sequence).